Sequencing of this T cell receptor beta chain was carried out in a study of cytomegalovirus exposure and HLA in healthy donors. Study-wide results and caveats: Analysis performed later found under 20,000 TCR beta sequences associated with HLA alleles at 0.05 false discovery rate. The study put 150 or so TCR beta chains on its list as cytomegalovirus-associated. Available immune exposure information was restricted to CMV serostatus only. Later analysis found that TCR beta chains associated with HLA were more clonally expanded than other, equally common chains.

PCR amplification relied on 60 Vbeta primers (plus 13 Jbeta primers). The protocol was immunoSEQ multiplex PCR, while the TCRdb copy is restricted to in-frame clones and leaves out a portion. The data contain approximately 110,000 clones, roughly 70% of them singletons. The CDR3 is 14 residues long. Germline trimming cut 5 bases from V and 5 bases from J; bases unmatched to any gene: 5. In germline, CDR1 is MNHEY, CDR2 SVGAGI. A few counts support this clone. Its antigen is not identified. Sequencing was done on a sample of PBMCs. This receptor was obtained from a man aged 35 to 55 in good health and CMV-seropositive. The genes are TRBV6-5 and TRBJ2-3, with 9 bases identical to TRBD1. CDR3 in DNA: TGTGCCAGCAGTGAAAAGGGACAGGGAGATACGCAGTATTTT. Translated, it gives CASSEKGQGDTQYF.